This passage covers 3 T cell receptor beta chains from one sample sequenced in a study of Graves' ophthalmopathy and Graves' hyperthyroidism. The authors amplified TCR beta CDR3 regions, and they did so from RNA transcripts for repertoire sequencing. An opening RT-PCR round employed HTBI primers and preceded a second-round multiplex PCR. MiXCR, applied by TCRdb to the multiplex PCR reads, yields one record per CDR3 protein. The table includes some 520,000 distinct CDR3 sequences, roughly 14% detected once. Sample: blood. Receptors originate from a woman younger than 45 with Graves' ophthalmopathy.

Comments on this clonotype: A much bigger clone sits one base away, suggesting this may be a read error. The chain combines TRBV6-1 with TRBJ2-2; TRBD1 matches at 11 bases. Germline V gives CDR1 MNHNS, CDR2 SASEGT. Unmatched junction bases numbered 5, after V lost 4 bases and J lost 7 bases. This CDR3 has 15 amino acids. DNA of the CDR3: TGTGCCAGCAGTGCCAGGACAGGGGGCTTCGGGGAGCTGTTTTTT. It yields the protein CASSARTGGFGELFF.

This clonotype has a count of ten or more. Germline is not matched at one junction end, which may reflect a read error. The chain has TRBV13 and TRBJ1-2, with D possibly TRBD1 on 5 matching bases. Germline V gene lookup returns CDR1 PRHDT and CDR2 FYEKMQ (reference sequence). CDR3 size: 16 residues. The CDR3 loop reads CASTLRRTGTPYGYTF. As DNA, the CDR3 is TGTGCCAGCACCTTAAGGAGGACCGGGACTCCCTATGGCTACACCTTC.

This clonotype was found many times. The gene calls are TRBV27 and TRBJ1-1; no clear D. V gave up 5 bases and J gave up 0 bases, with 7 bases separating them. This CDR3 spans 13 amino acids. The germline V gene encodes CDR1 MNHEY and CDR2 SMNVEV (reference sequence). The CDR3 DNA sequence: TGTGCCAGCAGTCCAACCCTGAACACTGAAGCTTTCTTT. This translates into CASSPTLNTEAFF.